Shown below are 30 T cell receptor beta chains from a single sample sequenced in a study of T cell changes during pregnancy in multiple sclerosis. Sequencing used immunoSEQ multiplex PCR; TCRdb keeps in-frame clones, though not all of them. The data hold 70,000 or so clones, with over 90% observed a single time. The sequencing used CD4+ T cells from peripheral blood mononuclear cells, collected after pregnancy. These receptor sequences come from a female donor with multiple sclerosis, enrolled in a pregnancy study.

The rearrangement uses TRBV9 and TRBJ2-1; 8 positions match TRBD1. The CDR3 is 17 residues long. V lost 0 bases, J lost 7 bases, and 12 bases stayed unmatched. The V gene's germline CDR1 is SGDLS and CDR2 YYNGEE. CDR3 amino acids: CASSVDGQGGLLNEQFF. Here the CDR3 DNA reads TGTGCCAGCAGCGTAGACGGACAGGGCGGACTACTGAATGAGCAGTTCTTC.

This chain joins TRBV6-5 and TRBJ2-7; 13 bases are a match to TRBD2. The V segment lost 3 bases and the J segment 3 bases; nucleotides outside the gene matches: 2. Germline CDR1 is MNHEY and CDR2 is SVGAGI. The CDR3 has 15 residues. For the CDR3, the DNA is TGTGCCAGCAGTTATTGGACTAGCGGGAGCTACGAGCAGTACTTC. It specifies CASSYWTSGSYEQYF.

V usage is TRBV5-1 and J usage is TRBJ2-5; possible D gene TRBD2, 5 bases. This CDR3 spans 15 amino acids. The germline gives CDR1 SGHRS, CDR2 YFSETQ. Trimming removed 2 bases at V and 2 bases at J, with 13 bases between. This CDR3 is CASSFPSGEQETQYF. CDR3 DNA sequence: TGCGCCAGCAGCTTCCCCAGCGGAGAACAAGAGACCCAGTACTTC.

The V gene is TRBV19, the J gene TRBJ1-1; 7 bases map to TRBD1. Trimming removed 6 bases from V and 0 bases from J; junction bases left unmatched: 7. Germline CDR1 LNHDA, CDR2 SQIVND (reference sequence). The CDR3 length is 15 residues. Here the CDR3 reads CASSTGVLMNTEAFF. CDR3 nucleotides: TGTGCCAGTAGCACAGGGGTCCTAATGAACACTGAAGCTTTCTTT.

The rearrangement joins TRBV5-4 to TRBJ1-1, with a tentative D call TRBD1 (6 bases). Germline assignment: CDR1 SGHNT and CDR2 YYREEE (reference sequence). V lost 4 bases and J 5 bases, leaving 15 bases between the germline ends. CDR3 length: 14 residues. CDR3 amino acids: CASSPLGARTEAFF. CDR3 DNA: TGTGCCAGCAGCCCTTTGGGGGCGCGGACTGAAGCTTTCTTT.

The rearrangement uses TRBV28 and TRBJ2-3, with 9 bases that match TRBD2. Germline V gives CDR1 MDHEN, CDR2 SYDVKM. The CDR3 totals 17 residues. V was pared by 2 bases and J by 2 bases, with 8 bases of the junction left unmatched. The DNA of the CDR3 is TGTGCCAGCAGTTTAACGAGGGCTAGCGGGATCACAGATACGCAGTATTTT. Encoded protein: CASSLTRASGITDTQYF.

This sequence joins TRBV30 and TRBJ2-1; D is possibly TRBD2 (6 bases). Per germline, CDR1 GTSNPN and CDR2 SVGIG (reference sequence). Trimming took off 4 bases at V and 0 bases at J, with 13 bases between the two ends. The CDR3 covers 15 residues. The CDR3 loop is CAWTLDGSSYNEQFF. DNA for the CDR3: TGTGCCTGGACCCTGGACGGGAGCTCCTACAATGAGCAGTTCTTC.

The chain employs TRBV7-2 and TRBJ2-3; a possible D gene is TRBD1 (5 bases). Germline V lookup: CDR1 SGHTA, CDR2 FQGNSA. This CDR3 contains 16 residues. Trimming took off 3 bases at V and 3 bases at J, with 16 bases between the two ends. The CDR3 DNA follows: TGTGCCAGCAGCTTTGGTGGGGCCAGTAGTACAGATACGCAGTATTTT. It encodes CASSFGGASSTDTQYF.

The rearrangement links TRBV27 to TRBJ2-2; 13 positions agree with TRBD2. The CDR3 contains 18 residues. V was clipped by 3 bases and J by 7 bases; unmatched bases: 11. Germline CDR1 MNHEY, CDR2 SMNVEV (reference sequence). CDR3 sequence: CASSFSGLAGVKGGELFF. CDR3 nucleotide sequence: TGTGCCAGCAGTTTTTCTGGACTAGCGGGAGTAAAAGGCGGGGAGCTGTTTTTT.

The chain is built from TRBV28 and TRBJ2-3, with a possible D match to TRBD1 (5 bases). CDR1 is MDHEN, CDR2 SYDVKM, per germline. There are 12 residues in the CDR3. V gave up 5 bases and J gave up 11 bases, with 14 bases separating them. CDR3 protein: CASSISGWEQYF. The DNA for the CDR3 is TGTGCCAGCAGTATCTCAGGGTGGGAGCAGTATTTT.

The chain uses TRBV19 and TRBJ2-7; 9 bases map to TRBD1. V lost 5 bases and J lost 2; bases outside the gene matches: 7. This CDR3 region has 15 residues. The V gene's germline CDR1 is LNHDA and CDR2 SQIVND (reference sequence). The CDR3 DNA is TGTGCCAGTAGTTCCCGGGACAGGGATACCTACGAGCAGTACTTC. Translated: CASSSRDRDTYEQYF.

J is TRBJ2-2 and V is TRBV11-2; 10 bases align to TRBD1. J lost 3 bases, V lost 7 bases, and 14 bases had no gene match. Germline CDR1 reads SGHAT; CDR2 reads FQNNGV. The CDR3 has 18 amino acids. For the CDR3, the DNA is TGTGCCAGCATAAAAGGGGACAGGGGCGTTTGGGACACCGGGGAGCTGTTTTTT. Amino acids: CASIKGDRGVWDTGELFF.

This chain uses TRBV13 with TRBJ2-2; 8 nucleotides match TRBD2. CDR3 length equals 19 residues. Unmatched junction bases numbered 14, after V lost 4 bases and J lost 1 base. CDR1 is PRHDT, CDR2 FYEKMQ, per germline (reference sequence). Here the CDR3 DNA reads TGTGCCAGCAGCTCCGGGGGGGTCTTGAGGGGCGGGAACACCGGGGAGCTGTTTTTT. Protein product: CASSSGGVLRGGNTGELFF.

The chain links TRBV6-1 to TRBJ2-7, with 9 bases that match TRBD2. V lost 6 bases, J lost 2 bases, and 8 bases stayed unmatched. Germline CDR1 and CDR2: MNHNS and SASEGT. The CDR3 is made up of 15 amino acids. This chain's CDR3 is CASRIAGATPYEQYF. The CDR3 region has the DNA TGTGCCAGCAGGATAGCGGGGGCCACCCCCTACGAGCAGTACTTC.

V gene TRBV11-3 combines with J gene TRBJ1-3, with a possible D match to TRBD1 (6 bases). Per germline, CDR1 SGHNT and CDR2 YENEEA. V gave up 6 bases and J gave up 2 bases, with 14 bases separating them. The CDR3 runs to 15 residues. CDR3 in amino acids: CASSRTAEPGNTIYF. The CDR3 nucleotides are TGTGCCAGCAGTCGGACAGCCGAACCTGGAAACACCATATATTTT.

The genes are TRBV5-6 and TRBJ1-1, with D perhaps TRBD1 (6 bases). CDR3 length: 15 residues. V shed 5 bases and J shed 1 base, with 15 bases lying between them. Germline values: CDR1 SGHDT, CDR2 YYEEEE. The CDR3 is CASRSRGAGNTEAFF. CDR3 coding DNA: TGTGCCAGCAGGTCGCGGGGGGCAGGGAACACTGAAGCTTTCTTT. Full variable domain (outside the CDR3, taken from reference TRBV5-6 and TRBJ1-1): DAGVTQSPTHLIKTRGQQVTLRCSPKSGHDTVSWYQQALGQGPQFIFQYYEEEERQRGNFPDRFSGHQFPNYSSELNVNALLLGDSALYLCASRSRGAGNTEAFFGQGTRLTVV.

This sequence joins TRBV14 and TRBJ2-3; 9 bases agree with TRBD1. Germline CDR1 SGHDN, CDR2 FVKESK. V was pared by 4 bases and J by 0 bases, with 5 bases of the junction left unmatched. The CDR3 has 16 amino acids. The CDR3 spells CASSPGQGTSTDTQYF. The CDR3 coding sequence is TGTGCCAGCAGCCCGGGACAGGGAACAAGCACAGATACGCAGTATTTT.

The J gene is TRBJ2-5, the V gene TRBV7-3; D is perhaps TRBD1 (6 bases). V was trimmed by 5 bases and J by 9 bases, leaving 16 bases between them. Germline CDR1 is SGHTA and CDR2 is FQGTGA. This CDR3 is 13 amino acids long. The CDR3 bases are TGTGCCAGCAGCGTAGTACAGGGAACCTCCCAGTACTTC. This gives the protein CASSVVQGTSQYF.

The rearrangement uses TRBV9 and TRBJ1-1, with D possibly matching TRBD1 (6 bases). The CDR3 has 17 amino acids. Trimming removed 3 bases at V and 0 bases at J, with 18 bases between. CDR1 is SGDLS, CDR2 YYNGEE, per germline. This CDR3 reads CASSERGAQGLNTEAFF. CDR3 coding DNA: TGTGCCAGCAGCGAACGGGGGGCCCAGGGCCTGAACACTGAAGCTTTCTTT.

The chain carries TRBV27 and TRBJ1-3, with TRBD1 identical over 10 bases. V was pared by 6 bases and J by 4 bases, with 6 bases of the junction left unmatched. Germline V gene sequence: CDR1 MNHEY, CDR2 SMNVEV (reference sequence). This CDR3 spans 15 amino acids. The CDR3 spells CASSRTGGSGNTIYF. The CDR3 DNA sequence: TGTGCCAGCAGCCGGACAGGGGGATCCGGAAACACCATATATTTT.

This chain connects TRBV5-6 to TRBJ2-2, with a tentative D call TRBD2 (7 bases). The CDR3 loop spans 17 amino acids. CDR1 is SGHDT, CDR2 YYEEEE, per germline. The ends were cut back, 4 bases at V and 6 bases at J, with 22 bases in the middle. The CDR3, as DNA: TGTGCCAGCAGCCTAGAAGTCCGGGGGGCAATGGCCGGGGAGCTGTTTTTT. As protein: CASSLEVRGAMAGELFF.

CDR3 sequence reads: CASSLSLTSGGNEQFF. CDR3 nucleotide sequence: TGTGCCAGCAGTTTATCCCTCACTAGCGGGGGCAATGAGCAGTTCTTC. The gene calls are TRBV27 and TRBJ2-1; TRBD2 matches at 11 bases. Germline loops: CDR1 MNHEY, CDR2 SMNVEV (reference sequence). This CDR3 spans 16 amino acids. V dropped 0 bases and J dropped 6; count of bases not matched to a gene: 4.

The chain links TRBV6-5 to TRBJ1-6; 7 bases match TRBD1. The germline gives CDR1 MNHEY, CDR2 SVGAGI. This CDR3 comprises 14 residues. Germline trimming cut 6 bases from V and 6 bases from J; bases unmatched to any gene: 5. CDR3 DNA: TGTGCCAGCAGCCGACAGGGTCTTAATTCACCCCTCCACTTT. Translation: CASSRQGLNSPLHF.

The V call is TRBV10-1, the J call TRBJ2-7, with 9 positions matching TRBD1. The CDR3 is made up of 15 amino acids. The V segment lost 0 bases and the J segment 6 bases; nucleotides outside the gene matches: 6. Germline V lookup: CDR1 WNHNN, CDR2 SYGVQD (reference sequence). The CDR3 DNA follows: TGCGCCAGCAGTGAGTCCGGGACAGGGTCGTTCGAGCAGTACTTC. Amino acid sequence: CASSESGTGSFEQYF.

The J gene is TRBJ1-2, the V gene TRBV11-2; unclear D gene. Trimming left V 5 bases short and J 3 bases short, with 16 bases between. The CDR3 covers 15 residues. CDR1 and CDR2 (germline): SGHAT, FQNNGV. CDR3 in amino acids: CASSPGNSQHYGYTF. CDR3 sequence (DNA): TGTGCCAGCAGCCCAGGCAACAGCCAACACTATGGCTACACCTTC.

V is TRBV29-1 and J is TRBJ1-1; D not certain. This CDR3 is built from 12 residues. Germline V gene sequence: CDR1 SQVTM, CDR2 ANQGSEA. V was shortened by 4 bases and J by 1 base, with 7 bases between the two germline ends. The chain's CDR3 is CSVVVENTEAFF. In DNA, the CDR3 is TGCAGCGTTGTAGTCGAGAACACTGAAGCTTTCTTT. The whole variable domain, remainder taken from reference TRBV29-1 and TRBJ1-1, is SAVISQKPSRDICQRGTSLTIQCQVDSQVTMMFWYRQQPGQSLTLIATANQGSEATYESGFVIDKFPISRPNLTFSTLTVSNMSPEDSSIYLCSVVVENTEAFFGQGTRLTVV.

This rearrangement joins TRBV2 to TRBJ2-5, with D maybe TRBD1 (6 bases). Germline CDR1 and CDR2: SNHLY and FYNNEI. V was trimmed by 5 bases and J by 0 bases, leaving 10 bases between them. CDR3 length equals 14 residues. The DNA for the CDR3 is TGTGCCAGCAGTTCTACAGGGAACCAAGAGACCCAGTACTTC. Translating gives CASSSTGNQETQYF.

The chain joins TRBV29-1 to TRBJ2-7; D is possibly TRBD1 (6 bases). Germline V lookup: CDR1 SQVTM, CDR2 ANQGSEA. V was trimmed by 4 bases and J by 3 bases, leaving 16 bases between them. The CDR3 has 14 amino acids. The CDR3 loop reads CSVVPQGSIYEQYF. CDR3 DNA sequence: TGCAGCGTTGTCCCACAGGGTAGCATCTACGAGCAGTACTTC.

The V call is TRBV2, the J call TRBJ2-7; a weak D match, TRBD2 (6 bases). CDR1 is SNHLY, CDR2 FYNNEI, per germline. Trimming removed 4 bases at V and 1 base at J, with 17 bases between. CDR3 length: 16 residues. CDR3 in amino acids: CASSGGYSGYSYEQYF. The CDR3 region has the DNA TGTGCCAGCAGTGGGGGGTATAGCGGTTATTCCTACGAGCAGTACTTC.

This clone has a handful of counts. The chain carries TRBV6-5 and TRBJ2-7; 11 nucleotides match TRBD2. V shed 6 bases, J shed 4 bases, and the junction held 5 bases outside the gene matches. The CDR3 runs to 14 residues. CDR1 is MNHEY and CDR2 is SVGAGI in the germline V gene. CDR3 in amino acids: CASSPSGGPYEQYF. The DNA for the CDR3 is TGTGCCAGCAGCCCTAGCGGGGGGCCATACGAGCAGTACTTC.